One and the same sample provided the 27 T cell receptor beta chains below, sequenced in a study of blood T cell repertoires in COVID-19. Some clones are missing from TCRdb's copy, which holds only in-frame ones; the method was immunoSEQ multiplex PCR. The sample has fewer than 35,000 clones, approximately 89% seen once. Sample: peripheral blood. The receptors come from a man of 80 years or more with acute or convalescent COVID-19.

V gene TRBV24-1 combines with J gene TRBJ2-1, with 7 bases fitting TRBD2. Trimming cost V 0 bases and J 8 bases; bases outside gene matches: 9. This CDR3 contains 16 residues. Germline V lookup: CDR1 KGHDR, CDR2 SFDVKD. Here the CDR3 DNA reads TGTGCCACCAGTGATTTGGGGGGGGAGAGGGAGGATGAGCAGTTCTTC. Residues: CATSDLGGEREDEQFF.

This clone was counted only a few times. The rearrangement links TRBV18 to TRBJ2-2; no reliable D call. The V gene's germline CDR1 is KGHSH and CDR2 LQKENI. The V and J ends lost 1 base and 5 bases respectively, with 8 bases between them. The CDR3 is 14 amino acids. This CDR3 reads CASSPLAVTGELFF. The CDR3 nucleotides read TGTGCCAGCTCACCACTCGCAGTGACCGGGGAGCTGTTTTTT.

The chain is built from TRBV12-3 or TRBV12-4 and TRBJ2-1; tentatively, D is TRBD2 (5 bases). The CDR3 length is 13 residues. V was pared by 6 bases and J by 9 bases, with 15 bases between. The CDR3 loop is CASRQSLAPEQFF. In DNA form, the CDR3 reads TGTGCCAGCAGACAATCCCTAGCTCCTGAGCAGTTCTTC.

This rearrangement joins TRBV30 to TRBJ1-1; D gene uncertain. Deletions cut 1 base from V and 0 bases from J, with 3 bases between. Germline-derived CDR1 and CDR2 are GTSNPN and SVGIG (reference sequence). This CDR3 has 12 amino acids. This CDR3 is CAWSALNTEAFF. The CDR3 nucleotides read TGTGCCTGGAGTGCATTGAACACTGAAGCTTTCTTT. Supplemented by reference TRBV30 and TRBJ1-1, the full variable domain reads SQTIHQWPATLVQPVGSPLSLECTVEGTSNPNLYWYRQAAGRGLQLLFYSVGIGQISSEVPQNLSASRPQDRQFILSSKKLLLSDSGFYLCAWSALNTEAFFGQGTRLTVV.

J is TRBJ2-7 and V is TRBV25-1, with D perhaps matching TRBD2 (6 bases). There are 16 residues in the CDR3. Trimming took 8 bases from V and 5 from J, leaving 25 bases between them. The V gene's germline CDR1 is MGHDK and CDR2 SYGVNS. The CDR3 loop is CASGGKSGARTNEQYF. In DNA form, the CDR3 reads TGTGCCAGCGGAGGGAAATCCGGTGCCAGGACGAACGAGCAGTACTTC.

V is TRBV19 and J is TRBJ1-5; D ambiguous. Germline values: CDR1 LNHDA, CDR2 SQIVND (reference sequence). Trimming removed 5 bases from V and 5 bases from J, with 13 bases in between. This CDR3 spans 14 amino acids. The chain's CDR3 is CASSLTAEDQPQHF. The CDR3 nucleotides are TGTGCCAGTAGTTTAACCGCGGAAGATCAGCCCCAGCATTTT.

The CDR3, as DNA: TGTGCCAGCAGCTTAGCGCTCCCTCCACAGGGGAGCGGTGGCTACACCTTC. It yields the protein CASSLALPPQGSGGYTF. The V and J genes are TRBV7-2 and TRBJ1-2; TRBD1 matches 7 bases. The V gene's germline CDR1 is SGHTA and CDR2 FQGNSA. V gave up 0 bases and J gave up 7 bases; unmatched junction bases: 14. This CDR3 comprises 17 residues.

The chain is built from TRBV7-2 and TRBJ2-2, with D possibly matching TRBD2 (6 bases). CDR1 and CDR2 from the germline V gene are SGHTA and FQGNSA. CDR3 length: 17 amino acids. Trimming left V 1 base short and J 5 bases short, with 17 bases between. The CDR3 DNA follows: TGTGCCAGCAGCTTAGTCCCCATCGGGAGAAGAACCGGGGAGCTGTTTTTT. Its protein product is CASSLVPIGRRTGELFF. The full variable domain, completed using reference TRBV7-2 and TRBJ2-2, is GAGVSQSPSNKVTEKGKDVELRCDPISGHTALYWYRQSLGQGLEFLIYFQGNSAPDKSGLPSDRFSAERTGGSVSTLTIQRTQQEDSAVYLCASSLVPIGRRTGELFFGEGSRLTVL.

This rearrangement joins TRBV28 to TRBJ1-1; D gene uncertain. Between the trimmed V and J ends, which lost 5 bases and 1 base, there was a span of 8 bases. This CDR3 has 13 residues. Germline V gene sequence: CDR1 MDHEN, CDR2 SYDVKM. CDR3 amino acids: CASSRLQNTEAFF. Written as DNA, the CDR3 is TGTGCCAGCAGTCGATTACAGAACACTGAAGCTTTCTTT.

The chain uses TRBV11-2 and TRBJ2-5, with a possible D match to TRBD2 (5 bases). With 5 bases removed from V and 9 bases from J, the gap between germline ends came to 19 bases. CDR3 size: 14 residues. CDR1 is SGHAT, CDR2 FQNNGV, per germline. The CDR3 region is CASSEGLLLEAQYF. The CDR3 DNA sequence: TGTGCCAGCAGCGAAGGACTGCTGTTGGAGGCCCAGTACTTC.

This clone was picked up one time. This chain's CDR3 is CASSIGLAGGRPYEQYF. Here the CDR3 DNA reads TGCGCCAGCAGCATCGGACTAGCGGGAGGGAGGCCCTACGAGCAGTACTTC. V usage is TRBV5-1 and J usage is TRBJ2-7, with TRBD2 matching over 15 bases. The CDR3 covers 17 residues. Germline V CDR1 and CDR2: SGHRS, YFSETQ. Trimming took 4 bases from V and 2 from J; bases not matched to a gene: 7.

V usage is TRBV7-2 and J usage is TRBJ2-7, with 10 bases aligning to TRBD2. Germline assignment: CDR1 SGHTA and CDR2 FQGNSA. Trimming cost V 4 bases and J 9 bases; bases outside gene matches: 9. This CDR3 has 14 amino acids. CDR3 nucleotide sequence: TGTGCCAGCAGCTCTAGCGGGAGACGCCACGGGCAGTACTTC. Its translation is CASSSSGRRHGQYF.

This sequence joins TRBV3-1 (or the pseudogene TRBV3-2) and TRBJ2-3; D possibly corresponds to TRBD2 (6 bases). There are 18 residues in the CDR3. In germline, CDR1 is LGHDT, CDR2 YNNKEL (reference sequence). Trimming removed 0 bases from V and 0 bases from J, with 16 bases in between. The CDR3 coding sequence is TGTGCCAGCAGCCAAGATGGGAGGCGGGAATCTAGCACAGATACGCAGTATTTT. Translating gives CASSQDGRRESSTDTQYF.

The chain links TRBV27 to TRBJ2-3; D is perhaps TRBD2 (5 bases). Germline CDR1 MNHEY, CDR2 SMNVEV (reference sequence). The CDR3 extends over 13 amino acids. With 3 bases removed from V and 2 bases from J, the gap between germline ends came to 6 bases. CDR3 bases: TGTGCCAGCAGTTTGGGAGACACAGATACGCAGTATTTT. Residues: CASSLGDTDTQYF.

For the CDR3, the DNA is TGTGCCAGCAGTTACGGAGAAAGTGGAAACACCATATATTTT. Its translation: CASSYGESGNTIYF. The J gene is TRBJ1-3, the V gene TRBV6-6, with unresolved D. Germline-derived CDR1 and CDR2 are MNHNY and SVGAGI (reference sequence). The V gene lost 2 bases and the J gene lost 3 bases, with 8 bases spanning the gap. The CDR3 is 14 amino acids.

This clone was counted only a few times. V usage is TRBV5-1 and J usage is TRBJ2-1; D is ambiguous. The germline CDR1 and CDR2 sequences are SGHRS and YFSETQ. This CDR3 spans 12 amino acids. Between the trimmed V and J ends, which lost 0 bases and 8 bases, there was a span of 6 bases. The CDR3 reads CASSLGLDEQFF. CDR3 coding DNA: TGCGCCAGCAGCTTGGGGCTAGATGAGCAGTTCTTC.

The J gene is TRBJ1-1, the V gene TRBV19, with 9 nucleotides matching TRBD1. The CDR3 has 14 amino acids. Germline V CDR1 and CDR2: LNHDA, SQIVND (reference sequence). The trim removed 8 bases at V and 3 bases at J, leaving 7 bases unmatched. The DNA for the CDR3 is TGTGCCAGTTCTAAAAGGACAGGGGACACTGAAGCTTTCTTT. Translation gives CASSKRTGDTEAFF. The full variable domain, its missing parts supplied by reference TRBV19 and TRBJ1-1, is DGGITQSPKYLFRKEGQNVTLSCEQNLNHDAMYWYRQDPGQGLRLIYYSQIVNDFQKGDIAEGYSVSREKKESFPLTVTSAQKNPTAFYLCASSKRTGDTEAFFGQGTRLTVV.

The chain uses TRBV11-2 and TRBJ2-5; no firm D call. CDR3 length: 13 residues. Germline V gives CDR1 SGHAT, CDR2 FQNNGV. Trimming removed 1 base at V and 4 bases at J, with 7 bases between. The CDR3 protein is CASSLAYGETQYF. DNA of the CDR3: TGTGCCAGCAGCTTAGCATACGGAGAGACCCAGTACTTC.

J is TRBJ2-4 and V is TRBV9, with 11 bases lining up with TRBD2. This CDR3 spans 18 amino acids. In germline, CDR1 is SGDLS, CDR2 YYNGEE. V was pared by 0 bases and J by 0 bases, with 5 bases of the junction left unmatched. The CDR3 DNA sequence: TGTGCCAGCAGCGTAGAGCCTAGCGGGGGGATAGCCAAAAACATTCAGTACTTC. Its protein product is CASSVEPSGGIAKNIQYF.

V usage is TRBV6-5 and J usage is TRBJ1-1, with D possibly TRBD1 on 5 matching bases. V was cut by 7 bases and J by 6 bases, with 9 bases left in between. CDR3 length equals 11 residues. CDR1 is MNHEY, CDR2 SVGAGI, per germline. CDR3 nucleotides: TGTGCCAGCACCCAGGGCCCTGAAGCTTTCTTT. It is translated as CASTQGPEAFF.

The chain has TRBV2 and TRBJ2-7; 8 positions agree with TRBD1. Per germline, CDR1 SNHLY and CDR2 FYNNEI. CDR3 length: 15 residues. The junction had 8 bases not matched to a gene; V was cut back by 6 bases and J by 1 base. The CDR3 is CASSLGQGLSYEQYF. The CDR3 DNA is TGTGCCAGCAGCCTCGGACAGGGCCTATCCTACGAGCAGTACTTC. The whole variable domain, filled in from reference TRBV2 and TRBJ2-7, reads EPEVTQTPSHQVTQMGQEVILRCVPISNHLYFYWYRQILGQKVEFLVSFYNNEISEKSEIFDDQFSVERPDGSNFTLKIRSTKLEDSAMYFCASSLGQGLSYEQYFGPGTRLTVT.

As concerns this clone: Its ends do not fully match the called genes, so a read error is possible. The genes are TRBV29-1 and TRBJ2-1; D might be TRBD2 (6 bases). Germline lookup yields CDR1 SQVTM and CDR2 ANQGSEA. CDR3 size: 16 residues. The CDR3 DNA reads TGCAGCGTTGAATTATCCCTCGGGAGTAAGGGCAATCAGCAGTTCTTC. The encoded protein is CSVELSLGSKGNQQFF.

The gene calls are TRBV4-1 and TRBJ2-2; no firm D call. The CDR3 is 16 amino acids. The germline V and J ends were trimmed by 0 bases and 4 bases, with 12 bases remaining between them. Germline loops: CDR1 MGHRA, CDR2 YSYEKL. The CDR3 loop reads CASSQDRAGSTGELFF. The CDR3 DNA reads TGCGCCAGCAGCCAAGATAGAGCAGGAAGCACCGGGGAGCTGTTTTTT.

Remarks on this clone: One end of the junction fails to match germline, which may point to a read error. The CDR3 DNA is TGTGCTAGCAGCTTAAACCCCTTTTTGGTGAGGGATATAGATACGCAGTATTTT. As protein: CASSLNPFLVRDIDTQYF. The V call is TRBV7-7, the J call TRBJ2-3; TRBD2 might be the D (5 bases). Germline CDR1 SSHAT, CDR2 FNYEAQ (reference sequence). CDR3 length: 18 amino acids.

This clone occurred once. The chain combines TRBV25-1 with TRBJ1-1; 8 bases match TRBD1. The germline gives CDR1 MGHDK, CDR2 SYGVNS. The CDR3 length is 15 residues. J was trimmed by 2 bases and V by 3 bases; bases with no gene match: 5. CDR3 loop: CASSDPTGVNTEAFF. In DNA form, the CDR3 reads TGTGCCAGCAGTGACCCGACAGGGGTTAACACTGAAGCTTTCTTT.

This chain links TRBV14 with TRBJ1-2; TRBD1 matches at 8 bases. V gave up 4 bases and J gave up 8 bases; unmatched junction bases: 3. CDR3 length: 12 residues. The germline gives CDR1 SGHDN, CDR2 FVKESK. The CDR3 here is CASSRQGAGYTF. In DNA form, the CDR3 reads TGTGCCAGCAGCCGCCAGGGGGCCGGCTACACCTTC.

V is TRBV19 and J is TRBJ2-3; TRBD2 matches 12 bases. The germline V gene has CDR1 LNHDA and CDR2 SQIVND (reference sequence). Trimming removed 6 bases from V and 2 bases from J; junction bases left unmatched: 12. The CDR3 covers 18 residues. The CDR3 here is CASSLLGTSGSITDTQYF. CDR3 sequence (DNA): TGTGCCAGTAGCCTGCTGGGGACTAGCGGGTCAATCACAGATACGCAGTATTTT. Variable domain in full (rest from reference TRBV19 and TRBJ2-3): DGGITQSPKYLFRKEGQNVTLSCEQNLNHDAMYWYRQDPGQGLRLIYYSQIVNDFQKGDIAEGYSVSREKKESFPLTVTSAQKNPTAFYLCASSLLGTSGSITDTQYFGPGTRLTVL.